The present T cell receptor (beta chain) was sequenced within a study of T-cell memory formation after mild COVID-19. It was 5'RACE with constant-segment primers that produced the TCR alpha and TCR beta cDNA libraries, which carried sample barcodes and UMIs. TCRdb reprocessed the 5' RACE reads via MiXCR and lists one record per CDR3 protein. There are 200,000 to 250,000 distinct CDR3 sequences in the sample; 8% to 10% occur only once, and around 20% lies in the top ten. This clonotype was seen a handful of times. What it binds is not known. Overall study findings and caveats: The study detected some responding clones in pre-infection memory, suggesting cross-reactive memory joined.

Sequencing used PBMCs or a T cell subset sorted from them (not recorded which). This clonotype was obtained from a man between 18 and 35 years old who had mild COVID-19 (a few samples of this study predate the infection). Cell type and time point are not known.

This CDR3 reads CASSPGQGREKLFF. The CDR3 DNA sequence: TGTGCCAGCTCACCGGGACAGGGTCGAGAAAAACTGTTTTTT. V usage is TRBV18 and J usage is TRBJ1-4; TRBD1 matches at 9 bases. The CDR3 extends over 14 amino acids. From germline, CDR1 is KGHSH and CDR2 LQKENI. J gave up 8 bases and V 3 bases, and 4 bases lay outside the gene matches.